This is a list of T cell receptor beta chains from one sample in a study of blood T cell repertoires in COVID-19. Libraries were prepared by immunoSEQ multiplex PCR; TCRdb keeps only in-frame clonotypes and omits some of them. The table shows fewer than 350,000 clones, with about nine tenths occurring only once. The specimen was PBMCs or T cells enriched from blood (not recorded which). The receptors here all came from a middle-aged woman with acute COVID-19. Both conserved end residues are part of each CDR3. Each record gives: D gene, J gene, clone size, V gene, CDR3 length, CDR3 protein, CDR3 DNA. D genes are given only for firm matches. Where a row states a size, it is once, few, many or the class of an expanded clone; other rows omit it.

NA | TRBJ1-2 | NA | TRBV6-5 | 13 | CASSYSAVYGYTF | TGTGCCAGCAGTTACTCGGCAGTCTATGGCTACACCTTC
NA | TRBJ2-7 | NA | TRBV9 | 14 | CASSVVPTAYEQYF | TGTGCCAGCAGCGTAGTCCCTACCGCCTACGAGCAGTACTTC
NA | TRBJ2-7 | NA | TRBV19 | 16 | CASSIDATGYLREQYF | TGTGCCAGTAGTATAGATGCCACAGGGTACTTAAGAGAGCAGTACTTC
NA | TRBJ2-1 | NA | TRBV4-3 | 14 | CASSHKQGRNEQFF | TGCGCCAGCAGCCATAAACAGGGTAGGAATGAGCAGTTCTTC
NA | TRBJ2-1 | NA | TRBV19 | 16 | CASSPGQQKGYNEQFF | TGTGCCAGTAGTCCGGGACAACAAAAAGGATACAATGAGCAGTTCTTC
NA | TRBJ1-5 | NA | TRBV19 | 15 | CASSIGVISNQPQHF | TGTGCCAGTAGTATAGGCGTAATTAGCAATCAGCCCCAGCATTTT
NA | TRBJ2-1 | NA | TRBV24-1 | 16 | CATSGRTESSYNEQFF | TGTGCCACCAGTGGACGGACAGAGAGCTCCTACAATGAGCAGTTCTTC
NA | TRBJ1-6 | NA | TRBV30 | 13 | CAWRRDTNSPLHF | TGTGCCTGGAGACGGGACACCAATTCACCCCTCCACTTT
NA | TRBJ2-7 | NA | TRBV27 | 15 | CASSLGGPGTHEQYF | TGTGCCAGCAGTTTAGGAGGGCCAGGGACCCACGAGCAGTACTTC
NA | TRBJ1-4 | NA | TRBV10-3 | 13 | CATSHTGNEKLFF | TGTGCCACCTCACATACAGGGAATGAAAAACTGTTTTTT
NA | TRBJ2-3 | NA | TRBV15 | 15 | CATSRDFGSTDTQYF | TGTGCCACCAGCAGAGATTTCGGGAGCACAGATACGCAGTATTTT
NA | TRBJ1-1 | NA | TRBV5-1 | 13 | CASSEQQDTEAFF | TGCGCCAGCAGCGAACAACAGGACACTGAAGCTTTCTTT
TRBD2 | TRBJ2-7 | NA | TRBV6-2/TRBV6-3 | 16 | CASSSHWTSGRREQYF | TGTGCCAGCAGTTCCCACTGGACTAGCGGGAGACGCGAGCAGTACTTC
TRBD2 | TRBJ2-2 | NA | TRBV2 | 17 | CASSPTTSGRYTGELFF | TGTGCCAGCAGTCCCACAACTAGCGGGAGGTACACCGGGGAGCTGTTTTTT
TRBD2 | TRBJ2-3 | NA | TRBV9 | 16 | CASSAASGGFTDTQYF | TGTGCCAGCAGCGCCGCAAGCGGGGGATTCACAGATACGCAGTATTTT
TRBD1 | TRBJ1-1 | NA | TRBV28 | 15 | CASSFGGGRDTEAFF | TGTGCCAGCAGTTTTGGAGGGGGCCGGGACACTGAAGCTTTCTTT
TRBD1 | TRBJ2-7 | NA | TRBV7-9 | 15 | CASSSGQGSVYEQYF | TGTGCCAGCAGCTCAGGACAGGGATCAGTCTACGAGCAGTACTTC
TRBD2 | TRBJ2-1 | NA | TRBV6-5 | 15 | CASSTLAGGPYEQFF | TGTGCCAGCAGTACTCTAGCGGGAGGGCCCTATGAGCAGTTCTTC
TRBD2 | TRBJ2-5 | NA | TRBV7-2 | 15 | CASSLGGLATETQYF | TGTGCCAGCAGCTTAGGAGGACTAGCGACGGAGACCCAGTACTTC
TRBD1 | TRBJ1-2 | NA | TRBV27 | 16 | CASSFRKGALGYGYTF | TGTGCCAGCAGTTTTCGGAAGGGGGCGCTTGGCTATGGCTACACCTTC
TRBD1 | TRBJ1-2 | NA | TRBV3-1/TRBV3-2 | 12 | CASRTGEYGYTF | TGTGCCAGCAGGACAGGGGAGTATGGCTACACCTTC
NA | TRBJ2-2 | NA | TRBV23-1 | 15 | CASSQQMWFTGELFF | TGCGCCAGCAGTCAACAGATGTGGTTCACCGGGGAGCTGTTTTTT
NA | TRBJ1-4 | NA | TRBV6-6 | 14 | CASSYSKGDEKLFF | TGTGCCAGCAGTTACTCGAAAGGAGATGAAAAACTGTTTTTT
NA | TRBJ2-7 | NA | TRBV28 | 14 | CASSFSGSTNEQYF | TGTGCCAGCAGTTTTTCAGGGTCTACTAACGAGCAGTACTTC
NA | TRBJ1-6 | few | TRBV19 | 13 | CASRGSDRSTLHF | TGTGCCAGTAGGGGGAGCGACAGGAGTACCCTCCACTTT
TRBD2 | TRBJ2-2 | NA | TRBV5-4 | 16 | CASSPASGGWSGELFF | TGTGCCAGCAGCCCCGCAAGCGGGGGGTGGAGCGGGGAGCTGTTTTTT
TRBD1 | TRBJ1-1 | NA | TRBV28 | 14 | CASSTPGTGREAFF | TGTGCCAGCAGTACCCCCGGGACAGGGAGAGAAGCTTTCTTT
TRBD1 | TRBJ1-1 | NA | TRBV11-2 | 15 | CASSAIRGMNTEAFF | TGTGCCAGCAGCGCGATCAGGGGGATGAACACTGAAGCTTTCTTT
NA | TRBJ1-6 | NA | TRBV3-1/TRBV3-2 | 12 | CASSRTPGTLHF | TGTGCCAGCAGCCGCACGCCCGGTACCCTCCACTTT
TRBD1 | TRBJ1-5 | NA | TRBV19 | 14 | CASSLGQSNQPQHF | TGTGCCAGTAGTTTGGGACAGTCTAATCAGCCCCAGCATTTT
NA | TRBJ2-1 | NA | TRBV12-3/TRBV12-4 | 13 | CASSLGGQNEQFF | TGTGCCAGCAGTTTGGGGGGGCAAAATGAGCAGTTCTTC
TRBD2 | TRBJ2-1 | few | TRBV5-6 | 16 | CASSTGSGRALNEQFF | TGTGCCAGCAGCACCGGGAGCGGGAGGGCCCTCAATGAGCAGTTCTTC
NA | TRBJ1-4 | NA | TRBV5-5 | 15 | CASRADSATNEKLFF | TGTGCCAGCAGGGCTGACAGTGCAACTAATGAAAAACTGTTTTTT
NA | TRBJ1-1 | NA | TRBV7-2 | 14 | CASSPRQEWTEAFF | TGTGCCAGCAGCCCCAGACAGGAGTGGACTGAAGCTTTCTTT
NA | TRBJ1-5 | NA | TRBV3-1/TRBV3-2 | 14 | CASSQGSGRQPQHF | TGTGCCAGCAGCCAAGGTTCAGGGCGGCAGCCCCAGCATTTT
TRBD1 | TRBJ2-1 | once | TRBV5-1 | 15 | CASSIGQGRYNEQFF | TGCGCCAGCAGCATAGGACAGGGGCGATACAATGAGCAGTTCTTC
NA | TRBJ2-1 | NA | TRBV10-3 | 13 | CAIRNDGYNEQFF | TGTGCCATCAGGAACGACGGGTACAATGAGCAGTTCTTC
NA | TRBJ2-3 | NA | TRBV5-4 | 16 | CASSLRGGRPSDTQYF | TGTGCCAGCAGCTTGAGGGGGGGACGACCGTCTGATACGCAGTATTTT
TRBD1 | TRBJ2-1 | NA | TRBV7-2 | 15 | CASSLDRGRYNEQFF | TGTGCCAGCAGCCTCGATAGGGGGCGGTACAATGAGCAGTTCTTC